This record covers a single T cell receptor (beta chain). The table came from immunoSEQ multiplex PCR; TCRdb's copy has only in-frame clones and leaves some out. Here the sample spans about 58,000 clones, about 90% being singletons. This record belongs to a study of control samples from healthy donors and cancer patients. V lost 5 bases and J lost 8, with 16 bases in between. Germline CDR1 and CDR2: MNHEY and SVGEGT. The CDR3 has 15 amino acids. The material sequenced was PBMCs. V is TRBV6-2 or TRBV6-3 and J is TRBJ1-6; TRBD1 is a possible D gene (5 bases). This clonotype originated in a woman aged 55-69 years with lung cancer. CDR3 nucleotide sequence: TGTGCCAGCAGTCCCACAGGCCCCCCGGATTCACCCCTCCACTTT. Its translation is CASSPTGPPDSPLHF.